These T cell receptor beta chains were read from a single sample in a study of regulatory T cells in long-lasting Graves disease. One entry per CDR3 protein, called by TCRdb with MiXCR from the multiplex PCR reads. This sample has 350,000 to 450,000 distinct CDR3 sequences, with roughly a fifth found just once. The specimen was peripheral blood mononuclear cells (PBMCs), collected when the disease was refractory, from a patient treated with antithyroid drugs. The origin of the receptors is a female donor with Graves disease. The CDR3 runs from the conserved cysteine through the conserved F or W. D genes are given only for firm matches. A row's size may be missing; if present it is once, few, many or a size class.

d_call	clone_size	v_call	j_call	cdr3_aa	cdr3_nt
.	many	TRBV20-1	TRBJ1-1	CSARPGRGRGGTEAFF	TGCAGTGCTAGACCTGGTCGGGGCAGGGGAGGGACTGAAGCTTTCTTT
.	.	TRBV14	TRBJ1-2	CASSQGADNYGYTF	TGTGCCAGCAGCCAAGGTGCAGATAACTATGGCTACACCTTC
TRBD1	few	TRBV27	TRBJ1-1	CASSTTGVRITEAFF	TGTGCCAGCAGTACGACAGGGGTGCGAATCACTGAAGCTTTCTTT
TRBD1	.	TRBV20-1	TRBJ1-2	CSAWTGAGYTF	TGCAGTGCGTGGACAGGGGCTGGCTACACCTTC
.	few	TRBV6-1	TRBJ1-4	CASSERQARDEKLFF	TGTGCCAGCAGTGAACGACAGGCGAGGGATGAAAAACTGTTTTTT
.	.	TRBV5-1	TRBJ2-5	CASSLARAEETQYF	TGCGCCAGCAGCTTGGCGCGGGCAGAAGAGACCCAGTACTTC
.	many	TRBV11-2	TRBJ1-1	CASSRPGNGRTEAFF	TGTGCCAGCAGCCGTCCCGGGAACGGTAGGACTGAAGCTTTCTTT
TRBD1	once	TRBV30	TRBJ2-7	CAWNEETGDYEQYF	TGTGCCTGGAACGAGGAGACAGGGGACTACGAGCAGTACTTC
TRBD2	many	TRBV5-5	TRBJ2-5	CASSGTSVKTQYF	TGTGCCAGCAGTGGGACTAGCGTGAAGACCCAGTACTTC
.	.	TRBV20-1	TRBJ1-4	CSAWQGRDEKLFF	TGCAGTGCCTGGCAGGGAAGGGATGAAAAACTGTTTTTT
.	few	TRBV20-1	TRBJ2-7	CSARNPSSYEQYF	TGCAGTGCTAGAAATCCCAGCTCCTACGAGCAGTACTTC
TRBD2	.	TRBV19	TRBJ2-7	CASSPAGAEITYEQYF	TGTGCCAGTAGCCCAGCGGGGGCAGAAATCACCTACGAGCAGTACTTC
.	many	TRBV7-9	TRBJ1-1	CASSAGGNTEAFF	TGTGCCAGCAGCGCGGGGGGGAACACTGAAGCTTTCTTT
.	many	TRBV3-1	TRBJ2-7	CASSPEPGRTYEQYF	TGTGCCAGCAGCCCGGAACCGGGACGGACCTACGAGCAGTACTTC
.	few	TRBV6-1	TRBJ2-6	CASRPLSSGANVLTF	TGTGCCAGCAGACCTTTAAGCTCTGGGGCCAACGTCCTGACTTTC
TRBD1	many	TRBV28	TRBJ2-2	CASSRLRTGNTGELFF	TGTGCCAGCAGCCGACTAAGGACAGGGAACACCGGGGAGCTGTTTTTT
.	.	TRBV4-1	TRBJ1-5	CASSQEAAQPQHF	TGCGCCAGCAGCCAAGAGGCAGCTCAGCCCCAGCATTTT
TRBD1	.	TRBV7-6	TRBJ2-7	CASSLTGGWAYEQYF	TGTGCCAGCAGCTTGACAGGGGGCTGGGCCTACGAGCAGTACTTC
.	few	TRBV10-2	TRBJ1-5	CASSEMGSQPQHF	TGCGCCAGCAGTGAGATGGGATCCCAGCCCCAGCATTTT
.	many	TRBV12-3/TRBV12-4	TRBJ2-5	CASSLAVETQYF	TGTGCCAGCAGTTTGGCGGTTGAGACCCAGTACTTC
TRBD1	many	TRBV20-1	TRBJ1-2	CSAGKTGRTGGGNYGYTF	TGCAGTGCTGGCAAAACCGGCCGTACAGGGGGCGGTAACTATGGCTACACCTTC
.	.	TRBV7-8	TRBJ2-6	CAGSLAWPSGANVLTF	TGTGCCGGCAGCTTAGCGTGGCCCTCTGGGGCCAACGTCCTGACTTTC
.	.	TRBV6-1	TRBJ1-2	CAAGEVAYGYTF	TGTGCCGCTGGGGAGGTCGCATATGGCTACACCTTC
.	.	TRBV6-2/TRBV6-3	TRBJ2-7	CASVGVSYEQYF	TGTGCCAGCGTTGGGGTGTCCTACGAGCAGTACTTC
.	many	TRBV12-3/TRBV12-4	TRBJ1-1	CASSLLLSNTEAFF	TGTGCCAGCAGTTTATTGCTTTCGAACACTGAAGCTTTCTTT
.	.	TRBV24-1	TRBJ1-1	CATSDWGNTEAFF	TGTGCCACCAGTGATTGGGGGAACACTGAAGCTTTCTTT
.	many	TRBV29-1	TRBJ2-7	CSVAWGMTSYEQYF	TGCAGCGTTGCCTGGGGAATGACCTCCTACGAGCAGTACTTC
TRBD2	many	TRBV12-3/TRBV12-4	TRBJ2-7	CASSLEGGSHEQYF	TGTGCCAGCAGTTTAGAGGGCGGGAGCCACGAGCAGTACTTC
.	few	TRBV30	TRBJ1-1	CAWGPGVNTEAFF	TGTGCCTGGGGCCCGGGGGTGAACACTGAAGCTTTCTTT
.	many	TRBV2	TRBJ1-2	CASSPDRYGYTF	TGTGCCAGCAGTCCGGATCGATATGGCTACACCTTC
.	.	TRBV12-3/TRBV12-4	TRBJ1-5	CASSYGPLGGNQPQHF	TGTGCCAGCAGCTACGGACCCCTCGGAGGAAATCAGCCCCAGCATTTT
TRBD2	many	TRBV20-1	TRBJ2-5	CSAFSSGWYQETQYF	TGCAGTGCTTTCTCTAGCGGATGGTACCAAGAGACCCAGTACTTC
TRBD1	many	TRBV28	TRBJ1-6	CASSPGRTGGSPLHF	TGTGCCAGCAGTCCCGGGAGGACAGGGGGTTCACCCCTCCACTTT
TRBD2	.	TRBV11-2	TRBJ2-3	CASSSRAGTPPDTQYF	TGTGCCAGCAGCTCCCGAGCGGGAACCCCGCCAGATACGCAGTATTTT
.	many	TRBV29-1	TRBJ1-2	CSVEEGVRGYTF	TGCAGCGTTGAAGAGGGGGTACGTGGCTACACCTTC